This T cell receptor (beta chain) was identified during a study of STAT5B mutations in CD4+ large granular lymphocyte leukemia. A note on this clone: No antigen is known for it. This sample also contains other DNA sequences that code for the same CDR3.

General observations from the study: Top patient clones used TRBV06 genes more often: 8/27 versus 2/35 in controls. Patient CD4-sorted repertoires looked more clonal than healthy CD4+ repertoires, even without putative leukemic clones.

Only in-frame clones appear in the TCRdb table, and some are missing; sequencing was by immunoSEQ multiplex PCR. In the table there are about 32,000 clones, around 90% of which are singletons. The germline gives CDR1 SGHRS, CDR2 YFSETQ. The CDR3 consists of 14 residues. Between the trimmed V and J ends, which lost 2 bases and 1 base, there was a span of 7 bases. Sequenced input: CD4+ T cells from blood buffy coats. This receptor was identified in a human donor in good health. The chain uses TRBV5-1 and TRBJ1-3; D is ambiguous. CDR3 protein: CASSFSSSGNTIYF. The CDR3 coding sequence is TGCGCCAGCAGCTTTAGTTCTTCTGGAAACACCATATATTTT.